The next 17 T cell receptor beta chains were all read from a single sample in a study of blood T cell repertoires in COVID-19. Method: immunoSEQ multiplex PCR; TCRdb's copy keeps in-frame clones and lacks some. Of around 80,000 clones in the sample, about 87% were seen once. Sequenced input: peripheral blood. These receptors were obtained from a human donor in a cohort sampled during active COVID-19.

V and J are TRBV7-9 and TRBJ2-7; 8 bases fit TRBD1. The germline CDR1 and CDR2 sequences are SEHNR and FQNEAQ (reference sequence). Trimming cost V 5 bases and J 0 bases; bases outside gene matches: 6. The CDR3 is made up of 15 amino acids. The chain's CDR3 is CASSPPGTGSYEQYF. The CDR3 region has the DNA TGTGCCAGCAGCCCCCCCGGGACAGGCTCCTACGAGCAGTACTTC.

This chain joins TRBV6-4 and TRBJ1-4, with unresolved D. The CDR3 extends over 15 amino acids. The germline CDR1 and CDR2 sequences are MRHNA and SNTAGT. The V and J ends lost 5 bases and 7 bases respectively, with 17 bases between them. CDR3 in DNA: TGTGCCAGCAGTCCCAACCATGGAGAGGGTGAAAAACTGTTTTTT. Translating it yields CASSPNHGEGEKLFF.

The chain carries TRBV7-9 and TRBJ1-4; TRBD1 matches at 7 bases. Germline V gene data show CDR1 as SEHNR and CDR2 as FQNEAQ (reference sequence). The CDR3 covers 15 residues. V lost 5 bases to trimming and J lost 6 bases; unmatched junction nucleotides: 9. The CDR3 DNA reads as TGTGCCAGCAGCAGCACAGGGGCAGTGGATGAAAAACTGTTTTTT. It encodes CASSSTGAVDEKLFF.

The CDR3 bases are TGCGCCAGCAGTGCGGGACAGGGGGCTTGGGGGACTGAAGCTTTCTTT. This encodes CASSAGQGAWGTEAFF. The gene calls are TRBV10-1 and TRBJ1-1; TRBD1 matches 12 bases. J gave up 5 bases and V 4 bases, and 8 bases lay outside the gene matches. This CDR3 comprises 16 residues. Germline lookup yields CDR1 WNHNN and CDR2 SYGVQD (reference sequence).

The rearrangement joins TRBV27 to TRBJ1-1; D is unclear. CDR3 length: 13 amino acids. The V end was cut by 1 base, the J end by 1 base, with 4 bases between. CDR1 is MNHEY and CDR2 is SMNVEV in the germline V gene (reference sequence). CDR3 DNA: TGTGCCAGCAGTTTATACAGGAACACTGAAGCTTTCTTT. Amino acid sequence: CASSLYRNTEAFF.

The chain recombines TRBV5-5 with TRBJ2-3; the match to TRBD1 covers 7 bases. The trim removed 4 bases at V and 4 bases at J, leaving 3 bases unmatched. Germline V gene lookup returns CDR1 SGHKS and CDR2 YYEKEE (reference sequence). The CDR3 runs 13 residues. The CDR3 protein is CASSTGAADTQYF. The CDR3 DNA reads TGTGCCAGCAGCACAGGGGCGGCAGATACGCAGTATTTT.

The rearrangement joins TRBV19 to TRBJ1-2; D call uncertain. The ends were cut back, 5 bases at V and 4 bases at J, with 11 bases in the middle. The CDR3 covers 13 residues. Germline V CDR1 and CDR2: LNHDA, SQIVND (reference sequence). CDR3 loop: CASSVKSGYGYTF. CDR3 DNA: TGTGCCAGTAGTGTTAAAAGCGGCTATGGCTACACCTTC.

The chain joins TRBV5-1 to TRBJ2-1, with 7 bases that match TRBD1. Losses at the gene ends were 0 bases for V and 5 bases for J; bases not matched to a gene: 11. Germline V gene data show CDR1 as SGHRS and CDR2 as YFSETQ. This CDR3 is built from 17 residues. CDR3 loop: CASSLDFSQGENNEQFF. CDR3 bases: TGCGCCAGCAGCTTGGACTTCTCTCAGGGGGAAAACAATGAGCAGTTCTTC. Complete variable domain (other parts from reference TRBV5-1 and TRBJ2-1): KAGVTQTPRYLIKTRGQQVTLSCSPISGHRSVSWYQQTPGQGLQFLFEYFSETQRNKGNFPGRFSGRQFSNSRSEMNVSTLELGDSALYLCASSLDFSQGENNEQFFGPGTRLTVL.

Written as DNA, the CDR3 is TGTGCCAGTAGTGGTCTCTGGGGGACAAGTAGCACAGATACGCAGTATTTT. This sequence encodes CASSGLWGTSSTDTQYF. J is TRBJ2-3 and V is TRBV19, with D possibly matching TRBD1 (6 bases). This CDR3 is built from 17 residues. CDR1 is LNHDA, CDR2 SQIVND, per germline (reference sequence). The V end lost 5 bases, the J end lost 0 bases, and 18 bases lay between the germline ends.

This clone was seen only a few times. The rearrangement uses TRBV3-1 (or the pseudogene TRBV3-2) and TRBJ1-5; the match to TRBD1 covers 11 bases. The CDR3 covers 15 residues. Germline CDR1 is LGHDT and CDR2 is YNNKEL (reference sequence). V was pared by 3 bases and J by 5 bases, with 3 bases of the junction left unmatched. The CDR3 DNA is TGTGCCAGCAGCCATTCGGGACAGGGGGATCAGCCCCAGCATTTT. Protein sequence: CASSHSGQGDQPQHF.

The V gene is TRBV19, the J gene TRBJ1-5; the match to TRBD1 covers 9 bases. The CDR3 contains 14 residues. V lost 5 bases to trimming and J lost 9 bases; unmatched junction nucleotides: 8. Germline V CDR1 and CDR2: LNHDA, SQIVND (reference sequence). DNA of the CDR3: TGTGCCAGTAGTTCCGGGACAGGGCTTGGGCCCCAGCATTTT. Its translation: CASSSGTGLGPQHF.

In nucleotides, the CDR3 is TGTGCCAGCAGCCCGGGACACGACCGTTCCTACGAGCAGTACTTC. It codes for CASSPGHDRSYEQYF. The rearrangement links TRBV6-5 to TRBJ2-7; D perhaps matches TRBD1 (6 bases). Trimming removed 6 bases from V and 1 base from J, with 16 bases in between. The CDR3 covers 15 residues. CDR1 and CDR2 (germline): MNHEY, SVGAGI.

This clone was counted between two and nine times. The V call is TRBV5-1, the J call TRBJ1-1, with a possible D match to TRBD1 (5 bases). The CDR3 runs 14 residues. Germline-derived CDR1 and CDR2 are SGHRS and YFSETQ. V lost 3 bases and J lost 5, with 14 bases in between. CDR3 protein: CASSYYRKETEAFF. CDR3 sequence (DNA): TGCGCCAGCAGCTACTACAGGAAGGAGACTGAAGCTTTCTTT.

The chain combines TRBV18 with TRBJ1-1; maybe TRBD1 (5 bases). V was cut by 3 bases and J by 6 bases, with 20 bases left in between. Germline V gene lookup returns CDR1 KGHSH and CDR2 LQKENI. The CDR3 sequence is 16 residues long. CDR3 loop: CASSPVSSRGGAEAFF. The CDR3, as DNA: TGTGCCAGCTCACCGGTTAGCTCTAGGGGAGGGGCTGAAGCTTTCTTT.

The chain carries TRBV6-5 and TRBJ2-7; TRBD2 agrees at 12 bases. CDR1 and CDR2 (germline): MNHEY, SVGAGI. The CDR3 contains 14 residues. V gave up 10 bases and J gave up 3 bases; unmatched junction bases: 7. Here the CDR3 DNA reads TGTGCCACTCTACCGACTAGCGGGGGCTACGAGCAGTACTTC. It yields the protein CATLPTSGGYEQYF.

The rearrangement links TRBV2 to TRBJ1-5, with D perhaps TRBD1 (5 bases). Per germline, CDR1 SNHLY and CDR2 FYNNEI. This CDR3 region has 16 residues. The germline V and J ends were trimmed by 6 bases and 5 bases, with 20 bases remaining between them. CDR3 sequence: CASRTVPGTADQPQHF. The DNA of the CDR3 is TGTGCCAGCAGGACAGTGCCCGGGACTGCAGATCAGCCCCAGCATTTT. The variable domain in full, with the rest retrieved from reference TRBV2 and TRBJ1-5, is EPEVTQTPSHQVTQMGQEVILRCVPISNHLYFYWYRQILGQKVEFLVSFYNNEISEKSEIFDDQFSVERPDGSNFTLKIRSTKLEDSAMYFCASRTVPGTADQPQHFGDGTRLSIL.

CDR3 loop: CASSQEYRNTEAFF. CDR3 sequence (DNA): TGTGCCAGCAGCCAAGAGTACAGGAACACTGAAGCTTTCTTT. The chain uses TRBV3-1 (or the pseudogene TRBV3-2) and TRBJ1-1; D gene ambiguous. The CDR3 is made up of 14 amino acids. Germline assignment: CDR1 LGHDT and CDR2 YNNKEL (reference sequence). With 0 bases removed from V and 1 base from J, the gap between germline ends came to 6 bases.